This entry features one TCR beta chain sequence. The antigen it binds to is not known. Base qualities are not provided; no much larger clone lies one nucleotide away. V drops 5 bases and J drops 4 bases, leaving 14 bases in between. CDR1 SEHNR and CDR2 FQNEAQ are derived from the germline V gene (reference sequence). The CDR3 covers 14 residues, taking in both the cysteine and the phenylalanine. Kept here is only the CDR3 DNA, which spans 42 bases and is read in frame from base 1. Explained via the paper, the time point label denotes: cells obtained before transplantation from donor or recipient. CD3+CD4+ and CD3+CD8+ populations were FACS-sorted from unstimulated pre-transplant donor and recipient cells taken from spleen or lymph nodes. The data originate from a study of graft-versus-host responses after intestinal transplantation (dated by TCRdb to the early 2020s). About the study as a whole: Recipients received multivisceral, liver-intestinal, or isolated intestinal transplants. Instead of going to the commercial service, samples from a few later patients were sequenced in-house on an Illumina MiSeq and processed with MiXCR. Alloreactive clones were identified by sequencing pre-transplant mixed lymphocyte reaction products and comparing these products with unstimulated pre-transplant donor and recipient T cells. The cohort enrolled fewer than 25 intestinal transplant recipients including one retransplant, and a few patients lacking pretransplant specimens were excluded. After intestinal transplantation, graft-versus-host and host-versus-graft alloreactive T cell clones were followed in the graft, circulation and bone marrow using bulk TCR-beta CDR3 sequencing. All recipients received anti-thymocyte globulin induction followed by maintenance tacrolimus and steroids for 3 to 4 years. A peak of at least 4% donor T cells among recipient peripheral blood mononuclear cells was the definition used for donor T cell macrochimerism.

Library prep was done by the immunoSEQ multiplex PCR assay. For most patients, genomic DNA was isolated with the Qiagen DNeasy Blood and Tissue Kit and shipped frozen to Adaptive Biotechnologies for TCR sequencing. For most patients, genomic DNA was subjected to high-throughput TCR-beta CDR3 sequencing by Adaptive Biotechnologies. Processing in the source paper ran as follows. TCR sequencing data for more than 15 patients were retrieved from Adaptive's ImmunoSEQ software; a few other patients were processed with MiXCR and VDJtools. To correct CD4 versus CD8 sorting errors, sequences present in both subsets at a frequency ratio below 5:1 were removed. CDR3 nucleotide sequences shared between donor and recipient were removed because the origin of such sequences could not be assigned. At least 2-fold expansion over unstimulated cells and a minimum CFSE-low frequency of 0.002% (template counts) or 0.001% (read counts) were required for clones to be classified as alloreactive. Mappable clones were those detected in sequenced pre-transplant spleen, lymph node, or MLR CFSE-low populations of the donor or recipient. Cumulative frequency of alloreactive clones was calculated as a percentage of all sequences weighted by copy number. TCRdb obtained this table from immuneACCESS and retained in-frame rearrangements with V and J assigned. These tables miss some clones; where compared with another copy, unresolved V genes account for less than half of the shortfall, and the remainder is unexplained. V, J and clone size are those of that table, while D and trimming were read from the DNA. The sample includes about 110,000 clones, with more than 85% observed a single time. In total, the top ten clones hold 1% to 1.5% of the sample.

The research as a whole found: Early after transplant, peak levels of circulating GvH clones were associated with declines in HvG clones. High GvH to HvG T cell clonal ratios were observed in the allografts of patients with donor T cell macrochimerism. Conclusions were limited by the relatively low number and heterogeneity of intestinal transplant patients. GvH clones were detected in recipient bone marrow, and some appeared earlier in ileal mucosa or blood, consistent with an intestinal mucosal origin.

The sequence links TRBV7-9 to TRBJ1-2, with the D gene uncertain. The starting material was unstimulated CD8+ T cells sorted from spleen or lymph node cells, obtained before transplant. The clonotype originates from a human donor who was the organ donor for an intestinal transplant. The CDR3 has the sequence CASSPTTFGYGYTF. The sequence in DNA is TGTGCCAGCAGCCCTACAACTTTTGGCTATGGCTACACCTTC.